This T cell receptor beta chain derives from a study of cytomegalovirus exposure and HLA in healthy donors. Regarding the study as a whole: Specificity of three CMV-associated chains for CMV antigens was verified in vitro. A missense variant in DCLRE1C was later tied to TCR beta V- and J-gene trimming. With further analysis later on, most CMV-associated TCR beta chains appeared HLA-restricted. For most TCR beta V segments, an earlier analysis put the productive rate at about 87% or about 30% of the time.

Worth noting for this clone: Its antigen is unidentified.

CDR1 and CDR2 (germline): SGHTA, FQGNSA. Trimming cost V 3 bases and J 7 bases, with 13 bases left between them. CDR3 length equals 14 residues. It was with 60 Vbeta and 13 Jbeta primers that the PCR ran. Sequencing used immunoSEQ multiplex PCR; TCRdb keeps in-frame clones, though not all of them. This sample has fewer than 200,000 clones, with about four fifths found just once. The sample was PBMCs. The gene calls are TRBV7-2 and TRBJ1-5; D remains unclear. The sequence derives from a woman between 50 and 59 years old in good health and CMV-seronegative. The CDR3 DNA sequence: TGTGCCAGCAGCTTTCGGGGAGTAGACCAGCCCCAGCATTTT. It yields the protein CASSFRGVDQPQHF. Filled out from reference TRBV7-2 and TRBJ1-5, the complete variable domain reads GAGVSQSPSNKVTEKGKDVELRCDPISGHTALYWYRQSLGQGLEFLIYFQGNSAPDKSGLPSDRFSAERTGGSVSTLTIQRTQQEDSAVYLCASSFRGVDQPQHFGDGTRLSIL.